What follows describes a single TCR beta chain. Original processing notes: Estimated nucleated cell counts came from reference gene primer amplification. Clones were sequenced by immunoSEQ multiplex PCR, and TCRdb holds only the in-frame ones, with some missing. The D gene and trimming were derived from the DNA, and the V and J assignments and clone size from that table. The top ten clones hold more than 2% of a sample with about 30,000 clones, about 91% of them seen once. V was trimmed by 2 bases and J by 0 bases, leaving 15 bases between them. Germline V gene lookup returns CDR1 SGHVS and CDR2 FNYEAQ. The CDR3 is 17 residues long. These data belong to a study of blood T cell repertoires in COVID-19. As for the study in general: Whether acute or convalescent, the COVID-19 samples came from the United States, Italy and Spain.

This receptor was taken from a man aged 50 to 59 with active COVID-19. The chain employs TRBV7-6 and TRBJ2-3, with a tentative D call TRBD1 (6 bases). The sample taken for sequencing was peripheral blood. The CDR3 coding sequence is TGTGCCAGCAGCTTATTTGGTGGGGGCCTTAGCACAGATACGCAGTATTTT. Its translation is CASSLFGGGLSTDTQYF.